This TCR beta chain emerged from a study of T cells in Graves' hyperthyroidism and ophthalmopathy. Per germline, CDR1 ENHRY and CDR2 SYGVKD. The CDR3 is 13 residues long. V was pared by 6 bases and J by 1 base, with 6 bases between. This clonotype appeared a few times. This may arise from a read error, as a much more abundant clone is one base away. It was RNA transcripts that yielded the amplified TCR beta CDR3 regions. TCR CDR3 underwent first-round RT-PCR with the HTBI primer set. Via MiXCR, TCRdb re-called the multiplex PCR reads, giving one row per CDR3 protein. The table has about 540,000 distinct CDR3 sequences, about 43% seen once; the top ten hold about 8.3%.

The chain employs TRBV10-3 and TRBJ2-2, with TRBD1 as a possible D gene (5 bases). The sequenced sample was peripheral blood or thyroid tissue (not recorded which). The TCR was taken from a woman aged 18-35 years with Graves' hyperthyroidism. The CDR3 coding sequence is TGTGCCATCAGCGGACAGAACACCGGGGAGCTGTTTTTT. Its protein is CAISGQNTGELFF.